One sample yielded the 3 T cell receptor beta chains listed below, sequenced in a study of blood T cells in healthy people across ages. Through a sample-barcoded 5' primer and a J-beta primer mix, a second PCR was run for roughly 6 to 11 cycles. One entry per CDR3 protein, called by TCRdb with MiXCR from the 5' RACE reads. The sample has more than 650,000 distinct CDR3 sequences, about 24% seen once. Material: blood. Source of these receptors: a man aged 65 to 79 in good health.

This clonotype was seen at least ten times. The chain employs TRBV6-2 or TRBV6-3 and TRBJ1-1; D perhaps matches TRBD1 (5 bases). This CDR3 has 14 residues. Germline V gene lookup returns CDR1 MNHEY and CDR2 SVGEGT. The ends were cut back, 4 bases at V and 4 bases at J, with 13 bases in the middle. CDR3 region: CASSLGGWGTEAFF. In nucleotides, the CDR3 is TGTGCCAGCAGTTTGGGGGGTTGGGGCACTGAAGCTTTCTTT.

The table lists this clonotype with a few counts. J is TRBJ2-3 and V is TRBV20-1; TRBD2 aligns across 12 bases. This CDR3 region has 16 residues. After removal of 1 base from V and 2 bases from J, the junction contained 4 bases not matched to a gene. Germline lookup yields CDR1 DFQATT and CDR2 SNEGSKA (reference sequence). In DNA form, the CDR3 reads TGCAGTGCTAGAGTACTAGCGGGGGGCATCACAGATACGCAGTATTTT. This translates into CSARVLAGGITDTQYF.

V and J are TRBV28 and TRBJ1-2; perhaps TRBD1 as D (5 bases). This CDR3 has 14 residues. V was clipped by 4 bases and J by 4 bases, with 13 bases between them. Germline V gene data show CDR1 as MDHEN and CDR2 as SYDVKM. CDR3 DNA: TGTGCCAGCAGTTCGCACAGGTTCTCCTATGGCTACACCTTC. Protein product: CASSSHRFSYGYTF.